The TCR beta chain described here comes from a study of long-term antiretroviral therapy in people with HIV. The libraries were made with immunoSEQ v3.0 at survey level. Here immunoSEQ multiplex PCR was the method, and the copy in TCRdb shows in-frame clones only, minus some. Among tens of thousands of clones listed, over 75% were seen once. Notes on the study in general: Those clones which expanded before ART made up the dominant part of the repertoire at all time points. Viral resistance, ART adherence and therapy changes all lacked available data.

V was clipped by 5 bases and J by 3 bases; unmatched bases: 9. The CDR3 consists of 15 residues. Germline CDR1 reads LNHNV; CDR2 reads YYDKDF (reference sequence). A minimum of one pre-ART and two post-ART PBMC samples existed for each donor. This clone appeared a few times. Its target is not known. The sequence came from a man aged 18 to 35 with HIV. Source: unsorted PBMCs, taken 2.2 years after starting antiretroviral therapy. The J gene is TRBJ2-7, the V gene TRBV15, with 8 nucleotides matching TRBD2. The CDR3 protein is CATSDPPAGDYEQYF. CDR3 DNA sequence: TGTGCCACCAGCGACCCCCCAGCGGGAGACTACGAGCAGTACTTC.